The rows below give T cell receptor beta chains drawn from one sample of a study of shared clonotypes between healthy human individuals. Sequencing used immunoSEQ multiplex PCR; TCRdb keeps in-frame clones, though not all of them. The sample records around 720,000 clones, less than 80% being singletons. Sequencing was done on a sample of memory CD4+ T cells sorted from blood. The receptor set was obtained from a woman younger than 45 in good health. Each CDR3 is given with its conserved first and last residue. D genes are given only for firm matches. Expanded clones are given a class, and other clones once, few, many or no size at all.

v_call: TRBV5-4; j_call: TRBJ2-5; d_call: TRBD2; clone_size: -; cdr3_nt: TGTGCCAGCAGCTTGGTTGGGGGAGGGCGTGATGAGACCCAGTACTTC; cdr3_aa: CASSLVGGGRDETQYF
v_call: TRBV2; j_call: TRBJ1-3; d_call: TRBD1; clone_size: -; cdr3_nt: TGTGCCAGCAGCGCTCAGGGGGTAAACACCATATATTTT; cdr3_aa: CASSAQGVNTIYF
v_call: TRBV7-8; j_call: TRBJ2-7; d_call: -; clone_size: -; cdr3_nt: TGTGCCAGCAGGACCTCGGACGACTCCTACGAGCAGTACTTC; cdr3_aa: CASRTSDDSYEQYF
v_call: TRBV5-1; j_call: TRBJ2-3; d_call: -; clone_size: -; cdr3_nt: TGCGCCAGCAGCTTAGGGTTCACAGATACGCAGTATTTT; cdr3_aa: CASSLGFTDTQYF
v_call: TRBV27; j_call: TRBJ2-1; d_call: -; clone_size: -; cdr3_nt: TGTGCCAGCAGTTCTTCCCCCGGACGTCTCTACAATGAGCAGTTCTTC; cdr3_aa: CASSSSPGRLYNEQFF
v_call: TRBV5-4; j_call: TRBJ2-1; d_call: TRBD2; clone_size: -; cdr3_nt: TGTGCCAGCGAAATAGCGGGCCAGTACAATGAGCAGTTCTTC; cdr3_aa: CASEIAGQYNEQFF
v_call: TRBV5-1; j_call: TRBJ2-1; d_call: -; clone_size: -; cdr3_nt: TGCGCCAGCAGCATATCAGACAGCCGCAATGAGCAGTTCTTC; cdr3_aa: CASSISDSRNEQFF
v_call: TRBV19; j_call: TRBJ2-3; d_call: TRBD2; clone_size: many; cdr3_nt: TGTGCCAGTAGTCGAGCACTAGCGGGAGGTACAGATACGCAGTATTTT; cdr3_aa: CASSRALAGGTDTQYF
v_call: TRBV7-6; j_call: TRBJ2-7; d_call: TRBD2; clone_size: -; cdr3_nt: TGTGCCAGCGGAGGCCAAGCGGGAGGCGAGCAGTACTTC; cdr3_aa: CASGGQAGGEQYF
v_call: TRBV5-1; j_call: TRBJ1-1; d_call: -; clone_size: -; cdr3_nt: TGCGCCAGCAGCTTGGGACCTGAAGCTTTCTTT; cdr3_aa: CASSLGPEAFF
v_call: TRBV6-5; j_call: TRBJ1-4; d_call: -; clone_size: -; cdr3_nt: TGTGCCACCGCCCGCAATAGTGAAGGGGAAAAACTGTTTTTT; cdr3_aa: CATARNSEGEKLFF
v_call: TRBV6-1; j_call: TRBJ2-6; d_call: TRBD1; clone_size: -; cdr3_nt: TGTGCCAGCAGTGTGGGACAGGGCTCACCCTCTGGGGCCAACGTCCTGACTTTC; cdr3_aa: CASSVGQGSPSGANVLTF
v_call: TRBV4-1; j_call: TRBJ2-7; d_call: -; clone_size: -; cdr3_nt: TGCGCCAGCAGCCAAGAGGCGGCAGCTTGGAGAGAGCAGTACTTC; cdr3_aa: CASSQEAAAWREQYF
v_call: TRBV2; j_call: TRBJ1-3; d_call: -; clone_size: -; cdr3_nt: TGTGCCAGCAGGGGGGACATCTCTGGAAACACCATATATTTT; cdr3_aa: CASRGDISGNTIYF
v_call: TRBV7-8; j_call: TRBJ2-5; d_call: -; clone_size: -; cdr3_nt: TGTGCCAGCAGCTTCGGCCCGCAGGAGACCCAGTACTTC; cdr3_aa: CASSFGPQETQYF
v_call: TRBV11-2; j_call: TRBJ2-6; d_call: -; clone_size: -; cdr3_nt: TGTGCCAGCAGCTTAGAGCCGGGATACTCTGGGGCCAACGTCCTGACTTTC; cdr3_aa: CASSLEPGYSGANVLTF
v_call: TRBV28; j_call: TRBJ2-7; d_call: TRBD2; clone_size: -; cdr3_nt: TGTGCCAGCAGTTCCCCTAGCGGAGCCTACGAGCAGTACTTC; cdr3_aa: CASSSPSGAYEQYF
v_call: TRBV7-3; j_call: TRBJ1-3; d_call: -; clone_size: once; cdr3_nt: TGTGCCAGCAGCTTGAACGATGGAAACACCATATATTTT; cdr3_aa: CASSLNDGNTIYF
v_call: TRBV5-4; j_call: TRBJ2-3; d_call: TRBD2; clone_size: -; cdr3_nt: TGTGCCACCAAGCTTGTGGGCGGGAGGGCGATAGATACGCAGTATTTT; cdr3_aa: CATKLVGGRAIDTQYF
v_call: TRBV13; j_call: TRBJ2-3; d_call: TRBD2; clone_size: once; cdr3_nt: TGTGCCAGCAGCTTAAGACTAGCGGGGATGTCTGATACGCAGTATTTT; cdr3_aa: CASSLRLAGMSDTQYF
v_call: TRBV6-1; j_call: TRBJ1-1; d_call: -; clone_size: few; cdr3_nt: TGTGCCAGCAGTCTCCAGGGAAATGGGGCTGAAGCTTTCTTT; cdr3_aa: CASSLQGNGAEAFF
v_call: TRBV11-2; j_call: TRBJ2-1; d_call: TRBD2; clone_size: -; cdr3_nt: TGTGCCAGCAGCCCTAAAGGGAGGGATTACGATGAGCAGTTCTTC; cdr3_aa: CASSPKGRDYDEQFF
v_call: TRBV5-1; j_call: TRBJ2-2; d_call: -; clone_size: -; cdr3_nt: TGCGCCAGCAGCTTGGAGGGCAACCGAAACACCGGGGAGCTGTTTTTT; cdr3_aa: CASSLEGNRNTGELFF
v_call: TRBV6-5; j_call: TRBJ2-7; d_call: -; clone_size: -; cdr3_nt: TGTGCCAGCAGTCAACGGACAGTCGGCGAGCAGTACTTC; cdr3_aa: CASSQRTVGEQYF
v_call: TRBV5-4; j_call: TRBJ2-3; d_call: -; clone_size: few; cdr3_nt: TGTGCCAGCAGCCCCCGCTCAGGGGGGAGCACAGATACGCAGTATTTT; cdr3_aa: CASSPRSGGSTDTQYF
v_call: TRBV5-4; j_call: TRBJ2-1; d_call: TRBD2; clone_size: -; cdr3_nt: TGTGCCAGCAGCTCGGCGGCGGGAGGGGGTCACAATGAGCAGTTCTTC; cdr3_aa: CASSSAAGGGHNEQFF
v_call: TRBV28; j_call: TRBJ1-2; d_call: TRBD1; clone_size: -; cdr3_nt: TGTGCCAGCATATCTCCGTCAGGACAGGGGGCATATGGCTACACCTTC; cdr3_aa: CASISPSGQGAYGYTF
v_call: TRBV5-1; j_call: TRBJ2-3; d_call: TRBD2; clone_size: few; cdr3_nt: TGCGCCAGCAGCTTGTCCCTAGCGGAAAGCACAGATACGCAGTATTTT; cdr3_aa: CASSLSLAESTDTQYF
v_call: TRBV5-6; j_call: TRBJ2-1; d_call: -; clone_size: -; cdr3_nt: TGTGCCAGCAGCTTTAACATGGGTTCCTACAATGAGCAGTTCTTC; cdr3_aa: CASSFNMGSYNEQFF
v_call: TRBV10-3; j_call: TRBJ2-1; d_call: TRBD2; clone_size: -; cdr3_nt: TGTGCCATCAGTGAGTCTTCTCCGGTGGTAGCGGGGGGAGACAATGAGCAGTTCTTC; cdr3_aa: CAISESSPVVAGGDNEQFF
v_call: TRBV5-1; j_call: TRBJ2-3; d_call: -; clone_size: -; cdr3_nt: TGCGCCAGCAGCCTTCAGGGACCCACAGATACGCAGTATTTT; cdr3_aa: CASSLQGPTDTQYF
v_call: TRBV27; j_call: TRBJ2-1; d_call: -; clone_size: -; cdr3_nt: TGTGCCAGCAGTTTATTACGGGAGTACAATGAGCAGTTCTTC; cdr3_aa: CASSLLREYNEQFF
v_call: TRBV2; j_call: TRBJ2-1; d_call: -; clone_size: -; cdr3_nt: TGTGCCAGCGAAGAGCGGAGGTCCTACAATGAGCAGTTCTTC; cdr3_aa: CASEERRSYNEQFF
v_call: TRBV7-9; j_call: TRBJ2-7; d_call: TRBD1; clone_size: -; cdr3_nt: TGTGCCAGCTCCTGGGGGGACAGGGACTCCTACGAGCAGTACTTC; cdr3_aa: CASSWGDRDSYEQYF
v_call: TRBV6-1; j_call: TRBJ1-4; d_call: -; clone_size: -; cdr3_nt: TGTGCCAGCTCGAAGGTCCCAACTAATGAAAAACTGTTTTTT; cdr3_aa: CASSKVPTNEKLFF
v_call: TRBV6-6; j_call: TRBJ2-7; d_call: -; clone_size: -; cdr3_nt: TGTGCCAGCAGCTTGAGGGACGGGTGGGACGAGCAGTACTTC; cdr3_aa: CASSLRDGWDEQYF
v_call: TRBV5-1; j_call: TRBJ1-1; d_call: TRBD1; clone_size: once; cdr3_nt: TGCGCCAGCAGTTTAGAACAGGGGGCTATCACTGAAGCTTTCTTT; cdr3_aa: CASSLEQGAITEAFF
v_call: TRBV10-3; j_call: TRBJ2-7; d_call: -; clone_size: -; cdr3_nt: TGTGCCATCAGTGGGCAGTCCTACGAGCAGTACTTC; cdr3_aa: CAISGQSYEQYF
v_call: TRBV5-1; j_call: TRBJ2-1; d_call: -; clone_size: many; cdr3_nt: TGCGCCAGCAGCTTGGATTGGACTACAAACAATGAGCAGTTCTTC; cdr3_aa: CASSLDWTTNNEQFF
v_call: TRBV27; j_call: TRBJ2-3; d_call: TRBD2; clone_size: -; cdr3_nt: TGTGCCAGCAGATCCCCGGACCGCGGGAGGACGGATACGCAGTATTTT; cdr3_aa: CASRSPDRGRTDTQYF
v_call: TRBV21-1; j_call: TRBJ1-3; d_call: -; clone_size: -; cdr3_nt: TGTGCCAGCAGCAAAGCTGTCCCGGGACAGGATAGAAACACCATATATTTT; cdr3_aa: CASSKAVPGQDRNTIYF
v_call: TRBV7-8; j_call: TRBJ2-1; d_call: -; clone_size: -; cdr3_nt: TGTGCCAGCAGCCTCAGAGGGGGTAGCGGGTTAAAGGGCTCCTACAATGAGCAGTTCTTC; cdr3_aa: CASSLRGGSGLKGSYNEQFF
v_call: TRBV11-3; j_call: TRBJ2-1; d_call: -; clone_size: -; cdr3_nt: TGTGCCAGCAGCTTAGATCTACAGGCTGAGCAGTTCTTC; cdr3_aa: CASSLDLQAEQFF
v_call: TRBV5-1; j_call: TRBJ1-4; d_call: -; clone_size: -; cdr3_nt: TGCGCCAGCAGGGATGGCAGTGAAAAACTGTTTTTT; cdr3_aa: CASRDGSEKLFF
v_call: TRBV5-1; j_call: TRBJ1-1; d_call: -; clone_size: many; cdr3_nt: TGCGCCAGCAGCTTAACGGTGAACACTGAAGCTTTCTTT; cdr3_aa: CASSLTVNTEAFF
v_call: TRBV2; j_call: TRBJ1-5; d_call: -; clone_size: few; cdr3_nt: TGTGCCAGCAGTGATAAGGGTTTGAGCAATCAGCCCCAGCATTTT; cdr3_aa: CASSDKGLSNQPQHF
v_call: TRBV10-1; j_call: TRBJ2-3; d_call: -; clone_size: -; cdr3_nt: TGCGCCAGCAGCGGTAGAGGGAGGACAGATACGCAGTATTTT; cdr3_aa: CASSGRGRTDTQYF
v_call: TRBV4-2; j_call: TRBJ1-3; d_call: -; clone_size: -; cdr3_nt: TGTGCCAGCAGCCAAGACCCCTCTGGAAACACCATATATTTT; cdr3_aa: CASSQDPSGNTIYF
v_call: TRBV7-7; j_call: TRBJ2-5; d_call: -; clone_size: -; cdr3_nt: TGTGCCAGCAGCTATCCCCCGAGTCAAAAGGAGACCCAGTACTTC; cdr3_aa: CASSYPPSQKETQYF
v_call: TRBV19; j_call: TRBJ2-2; d_call: TRBD2; clone_size: once; cdr3_nt: TGTGCCAGTATCGGGACTAGCGGAACCGGGGAGCTGTTTTTT; cdr3_aa: CASIGTSGTGELFF
v_call: TRBV15; j_call: TRBJ2-1; d_call: TRBD2; clone_size: -; cdr3_nt: TGTGCCACCAGCAGAGCATCTAGCGGGAGGCTAAATGAGCAGTTCTTC; cdr3_aa: CATSRASSGRLNEQFF
v_call: TRBV29-1; j_call: TRBJ1-1; d_call: -; clone_size: -; cdr3_nt: TGCAGCGTTGAGGTCCAGGCTTTGAACACTGAAGCTTTCTTT; cdr3_aa: CSVEVQALNTEAFF
v_call: TRBV9; j_call: TRBJ2-1; d_call: TRBD2; clone_size: -; cdr3_nt: TGTGCCAGCAGCGTAGGTGCGGGAGGGAACCACAATGAGCAGTTCTTC; cdr3_aa: CASSVGAGGNHNEQFF
v_call: TRBV6-1; j_call: TRBJ1-3; d_call: -; clone_size: -; cdr3_nt: TGTGCCAGCAGGACCCGGCGGGCCTCTGGAAACACCATATATTTT; cdr3_aa: CASRTRRASGNTIYF
v_call: TRBV9; j_call: TRBJ2-3; d_call: TRBD2; clone_size: -; cdr3_nt: TGTGCCAGCAGCGCCCGGACTAGCGGGAATTCAGATACGCAGTATTTT; cdr3_aa: CASSARTSGNSDTQYF
v_call: TRBV6-1; j_call: TRBJ1-2; d_call: -; clone_size: many; cdr3_nt: TGTGCCAGCAGGAGAGGAGCTAACTATGGCTACACCTTC; cdr3_aa: CASRRGANYGYTF
v_call: TRBV27; j_call: TRBJ1-4; d_call: TRBD1; clone_size: -; cdr3_nt: TGTGCCAGCAGTCTCGGACAGGGAAGAAATCTGAATGGAAAACTGTTTTTT; cdr3_aa: CASSLGQGRNLNGKLFF
v_call: TRBV7-3; j_call: TRBJ2-1; d_call: -; clone_size: once; cdr3_nt: TGTGCCAGCAGCTTAGACACAGGGTTCGGACGGGAGCAGTTCTTC; cdr3_aa: CASSLDTGFGREQFF
v_call: TRBV7-6; j_call: TRBJ2-1; d_call: TRBD2; clone_size: -; cdr3_nt: TGTGCCAGCAGCTTAACCTTAGCGGGATCCATCTACAATGAGCAGTTCTTC; cdr3_aa: CASSLTLAGSIYNEQFF
v_call: TRBV30; j_call: TRBJ1-3; d_call: -; clone_size: few; cdr3_nt: TGTGCCTGGAGAGGAAACACCATATATTTT; cdr3_aa: CAWRGNTIYF